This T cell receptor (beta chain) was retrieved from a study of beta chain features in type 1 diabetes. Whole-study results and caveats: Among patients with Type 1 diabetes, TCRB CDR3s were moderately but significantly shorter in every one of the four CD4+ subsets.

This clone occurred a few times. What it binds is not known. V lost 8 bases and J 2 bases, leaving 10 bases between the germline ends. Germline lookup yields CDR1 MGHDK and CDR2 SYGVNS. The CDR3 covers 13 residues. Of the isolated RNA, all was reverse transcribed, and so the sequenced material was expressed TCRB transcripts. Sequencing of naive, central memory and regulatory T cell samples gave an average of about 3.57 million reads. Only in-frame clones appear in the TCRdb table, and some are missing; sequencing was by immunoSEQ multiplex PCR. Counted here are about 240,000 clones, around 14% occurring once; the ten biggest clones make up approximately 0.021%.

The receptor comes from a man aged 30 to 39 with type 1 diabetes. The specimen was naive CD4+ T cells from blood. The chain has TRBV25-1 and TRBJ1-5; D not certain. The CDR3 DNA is TGTGCCAGCGAGGTTTATGGCAATCAGCCCCAGCATTTT. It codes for CASEVYGNQPQHF.